A selection of T cell receptor beta chains follows, all from one sample in a study of blood T cell repertoires in COVID-19. Sequencing was performed with immunoSEQ multiplex PCR; in TCRdb, only in-frame clones are kept and a portion is missing. The sample holds approximately 270,000 clones, approximately 86% seen once. What was sequenced was peripheral blood. These receptors all come from a human donor with COVID-19, enrolled during active disease. The donor label of this sample is uncertain. The CDR3 runs from the conserved cysteine through the conserved F or W. Each record gives: J gene, V gene, clone size, D gene, CDR3 protein, CDR3 DNA. D genes are given only for firm matches. Size is stated for part of the rows, as once, few or many counts, or as a class when the clone is expanded.

TRBJ1-3 TRBV9 . . CASSVEGFSGNTIYF TGTGCCAGCAGCGTGGAGGGGTTCTCTGGAAACACCATATATTTT
TRBJ1-6 TRBV5-1 . TRBD1 CASSFNEQGALHSPLHF TGCGCCAGCAGCTTCAACGAACAGGGGGCGCTTCATTCACCCCTCCACTTT
TRBJ2-5 TRBV24-1 . . CATSDSETQYF TGTGCCACCAGTGATTCTGAGACCCAGTACTTC
TRBJ1-4 TRBV5-4 . . CASSRRGGDEKLFF TGTGCCAGCAGCCGGAGAGGGGGAGATGAAAAACTGTTTTTT
TRBJ1-5 TRBV19 . . CASSIQGGNQPQHF TGTGCCAGTAGTATACAGGGCGGCAATCAGCCCCAGCATTTT
TRBJ1-2 TRBV15 . TRBD1 CATSSNQLGTGGPYGYTF TGTGCCACCAGCAGTAACCAGTTAGGGACAGGGGGTCCCTATGGCTACACCTTC
TRBJ2-1 TRBV27 . TRBD1 CASSRTGTAAYNEQFF TGTGCCAGCAGTCGCACCGGGACAGCTGCCTACAATGAGCAGTTCTTC
TRBJ1-2 TRBV9 . . CASSPTPGLDGYTF TGTGCCAGCAGCCCTACACCAGGGTTGGATGGCTACACCTTC
TRBJ2-1 TRBV5-6 once TRBD2 CASSSRTSGRENEQFF TGTGCCAGCAGCTCCAGGACTAGCGGGAGGGAGAATGAGCAGTTCTTC
TRBJ2-5 TRBV10-2 . TRBD2 CASSESLAGFRETQYF TGCGCCAGCAGTGAGTCGCTAGCGGGATTTAGGGAGACCCAGTACTTC
TRBJ1-2 TRBV9 once . CASSASAQAYGYTF TGTGCCAGCAGCGCGAGCGCACAGGCCTATGGCTACACCTTC
TRBJ2-1 TRBV30 . TRBD1 CASEEDRPFF TGTGCCTCCGAGGAGGACAGGCCGTTCTTC
TRBJ2-5 TRBV10-3 few TRBD2 CAISEPRMSGRAETQYF TGTGCCATCAGTGAGCCCCGGATGAGCGGGAGAGCAGAGACCCAGTACTTC
TRBJ1-1 TRBV27 once . CASSLSRRGTEAFF TGTGCCAGCAGTTTATCCCGTAGGGGCACTGAAGCTTTCTTT
TRBJ2-2 TRBV2 few . CASSELGLYTGELFF TGTGCCAGCAGTGAACTTGGACTCTACACCGGGGAGCTGTTTTTT
TRBJ2-1 TRBV7-3 . TRBD2 CASSLNPAGGGIGDNEQFF TGTGCCAGCAGCTTAAACCCCGCGGGGGGCGGGATAGGAGACAATGAGCAGTTCTTC
TRBJ1-5 TRBV28 . . CASSPSRGRVYSNQPQHF TGTGCCAGCAGTCCCTCGCGGGGGAGAGTTTATAGCAATCAGCCCCAGCATTTT
TRBJ1-2 TRBV10-3 . TRBD1 CAISHDREEDGYTF TGTGCCATCAGTCACGACAGGGAGGAGGATGGCTACACCTTC
TRBJ1-1 TRBV6-1 . . CASSEPRSGDTEAFF TGTGCCAGCAGTGAACCCCGGTCGGGGGACACTGAAGCTTTCTTT
TRBJ1-5 TRBV6-2/TRBV6-3 . . CASSYSKGGPQGQPQHF TGTGCCAGCAGTTACTCGAAGGGCGGGCCGCAAGGTCAGCCCCAGCATTTT
TRBJ2-1 TRBV11-3 . TRBD2 CASSFAGGRGEQFF TGTGCCAGCAGCTTTGCGGGAGGGCGCGGTGAGCAGTTCTTC
TRBJ2-2 TRBV6-1 . TRBD2 CASSDGLAGNTGELFF TGTGCCAGCAGTGACGGACTAGCGGGCAACACCGGGGAGCTGTTTTTT
TRBJ2-7 TRBV28 . TRBD1 CASSRGQGQQYF TGTGCCAGCAGCCGAGGACAGGGGCAACAGTACTTC
TRBJ2-1 TRBV14 . TRBD2 CASSRGPQRENSYNEQFF TGTGCCAGCAGCCGCGGACCCCAGCGGGAGAACTCCTACAATGAGCAGTTCTTC
TRBJ1-4 TRBV7-9 . . CASSLGWAAQGPREKLFF TGTGCCAGCAGCTTAGGTTGGGCAGCACAGGGCCCCCGTGAAAAACTGTTTTTT
TRBJ1-3 TRBV7-2 . . CASSIRPQGSGNTIYF TGTGCCAGCAGCATCCGCCCGCAGGGCTCTGGAAACACCATATATTTT
TRBJ2-5 TRBV11-2 . . CASSFGGAVETQYF TGTGCCAGCAGCTTTGGAGGGGCGGTCGAGACCCAGTACTTC
TRBJ1-1 TRBV19 . TRBD1 CASSRLQNRGHTEAFF TGTGCCAGTAGCCGTCTCCAAAACAGGGGGCACACTGAAGCTTTCTTT
TRBJ2-1 TRBV9 . TRBD2 CASHEHSGSRNEQFF TGTGCCAGCCACGAGCATAGCGGGAGTAGGAATGAGCAGTTCTTC
TRBJ1-5 TRBV5-4 . . CASSTDGDYQPQHF TGTGCCAGCAGCACGGACGGGGATTATCAGCCCCAGCATTTT
TRBJ1-2 TRBV27 . . CASSPQDRRGGYTF TGTGCCAGCAGTCCCCAGGACAGAAGGGGCGGCTACACCTTC
TRBJ2-1 TRBV5-5 . TRBD1 CASSLNRGFDEQFF TGTGCCAGCAGCTTGAACAGGGGGTTCGATGAGCAGTTCTTC
TRBJ2-5 TRBV5-1 . TRBD2 CASSSKQVTGTSGRQETQYF TGCGCCAGCAGCTCGAAGCAAGTAACCGGGACTAGCGGGCGACAAGAGACCCAGTACTTC
TRBJ2-3 TRBV2 . . CASSENKGGYTDTQYF TGTGCCAGCAGTGAGAACAAGGGCGGGTACACAGATACGCAGTATTTT
TRBJ1-1 TRBV6-1 . . CASSEAQKNTEAFF TGTGCCAGCAGTGAAGCGCAGAAGAACACTGAAGCTTTCTTT
TRBJ2-7 TRBV14 . TRBD2 CASSTAGVSYEQYF TGTGCCAGCAGTACAGCGGGAGTCTCCTACGAGCAGTACTTC
TRBJ1-1 TRBV19 . . CAAGSEVITEAFF TGTGCCGCCGGGTCCGAGGTGATCACTGAAGCTTTCTTT
TRBJ2-7 TRBV10-3 . TRBD1 CAISGGTGSYEQYF TGTGCCATCAGTGGGGGGACAGGGTCCTACGAGCAGTACTTC
TRBJ2-7 TRBV27 . . CASSLSWSLNYEQYF TGTGCCAGCAGTTTATCGTGGTCACTTAACTACGAGCAGTACTTC
TRBJ1-5 TRBV6-6 . . CASRKDGTNSNQPQHF TGTGCCAGCAGGAAAGACGGGACTAATAGCAATCAGCCCCAGCATTTT
TRBJ1-2 TRBV18 . . CASSPSPGSRGYTF TGTGCCAGCTCCCCAAGTCCGGGAAGCCGGGGCTACACCTTC
TRBJ2-7 TRBV5-1 . TRBD1 CASSLRQGMDEQYF TGCGCCAGCAGCTTACGACAGGGAATGGACGAGCAGTACTTC
TRBJ2-1 TRBV5-5 . TRBD2 CASSPGRRGTSGNYNEQFF TGTGCCAGCAGCCCGGGGCGGAGGGGGACTAGCGGGAACTACAATGAGCAGTTCTTC
TRBJ1-2 TRBV3-1/TRBV3-2 . . CASSQDSGGAGGYTF TGTGCCAGCAGCCAAGATTCCGGAGGGGCAGGGGGCTACACCTTC
TRBJ2-2 TRBV28 . . CASSFRVPTGELFF TGTGCCAGCAGTTTCCGGGTCCCCACCGGGGAGCTGTTTTTT
TRBJ1-3 TRBV20-1 . . CSASPTGPSGNTIYF TGCAGTGCTAGTCCCACAGGGCCCTCTGGAAACACCATATATTTT
TRBJ1-2 TRBV5-1 once . CASSLGVREDYGYTF TGCGCCAGCAGCTTGGGGGTCAGGGAGGACTATGGCTACACCTTC
TRBJ1-1 TRBV6-5 . TRBD1 CASSYSDRGNTEAFF TGTGCCAGCAGTTACTCGGACAGGGGGAACACTGAAGCTTTCTTT
TRBJ1-6 TRBV5-6 . TRBD1 CASSLRSGRGELNSPLHF TGTGCCAGCAGCTTGAGATCTGGCAGGGGGGAGTTAAATTCACCCCTCCACTTT
TRBJ1-2 TRBV3-1/TRBV3-2 . . CASSPLFGSGYTF TGTGCCAGCAGCCCTCTTTTCGGGTCGGGCTACACCTTC
TRBJ2-1 TRBV19 . TRBD1 CASSIRRGTGGWNEQFF TGTGCCAGTAGTATTCGTAGAGGGACAGGGGGCTGGAATGAGCAGTTCTTC
TRBJ2-1 TRBV6-2/TRBV6-3 . TRBD2 CASRPGLAGSYNEQFF TGTGCCAGCAGACCTGGACTAGCGGGGTCCTACAATGAGCAGTTCTTC
TRBJ1-3 TRBV5-8 . . CASRPRGGNTIYF TGTGCCAGCCGACCGAGGGGGGGAAACACCATATATTTT
TRBJ1-6 TRBV5-5 . . CASSAGTPDISPLHF TGTGCCAGCAGCGCGGGGACGCCGGACATTTCACCCCTCCACTTT